The clone carrying this T cell receptor (beta chain) turned up a few times. Its antigen remains unidentified. The sample originates from a study of blood T cells in healthy people across ages. The V gene lost 5 bases and the J gene lost 2 bases, with 9 bases spanning the gap. Germline V lookup: CDR1 LNHDA, CDR2 SQIVND (reference sequence). The CDR3 sequence is 13 residues long. A J-beta primer mix and a sample-barcoded 5' primer were used in a second PCR of roughly 6 to 12 cycles. TCRdb reprocessed the 5' RACE reads via MiXCR and lists one record per CDR3 protein. The repertoire holds some 880,000 distinct CDR3 sequences, with around 34% as singletons. Regarding the study as a whole: Estimates drawn from one million T cells were deemed to understate diversity. The unknown donor CMV status may have confounded expanded clonotype changes.

Sequencing was done on a sample of blood. The clonotype comes from a man aged 18-30 years in good health. The chain is built from TRBV19 and TRBJ1-1; the D is unclear. CDR3 protein: CASSPTPNTEAFF. CDR3 nucleotide sequence: TGTGCCAGTAGTCCGACACCCAACACTGAAGCTTTCTTT.